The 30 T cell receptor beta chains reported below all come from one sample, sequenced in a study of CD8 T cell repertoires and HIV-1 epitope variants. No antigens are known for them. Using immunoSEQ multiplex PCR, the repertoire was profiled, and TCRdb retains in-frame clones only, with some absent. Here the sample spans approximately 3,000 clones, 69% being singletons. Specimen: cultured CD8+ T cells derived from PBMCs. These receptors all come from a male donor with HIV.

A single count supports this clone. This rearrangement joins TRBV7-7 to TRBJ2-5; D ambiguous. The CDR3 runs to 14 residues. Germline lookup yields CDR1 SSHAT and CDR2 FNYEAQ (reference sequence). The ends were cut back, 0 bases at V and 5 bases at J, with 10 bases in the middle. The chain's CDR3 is CASSLAPERETQYF. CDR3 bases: TGTGCCAGCAGCTTAGCTCCCGAGAGGGAGACCCAGTACTTC.

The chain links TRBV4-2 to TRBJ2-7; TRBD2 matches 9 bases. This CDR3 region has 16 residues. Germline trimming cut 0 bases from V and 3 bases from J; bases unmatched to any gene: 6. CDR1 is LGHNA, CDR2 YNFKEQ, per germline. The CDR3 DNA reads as TGTGCCAGCAGCCAAGATCTGGCTAGCGGGGACTACGAGCAGTACTTC. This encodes CASSQDLASGDYEQYF.

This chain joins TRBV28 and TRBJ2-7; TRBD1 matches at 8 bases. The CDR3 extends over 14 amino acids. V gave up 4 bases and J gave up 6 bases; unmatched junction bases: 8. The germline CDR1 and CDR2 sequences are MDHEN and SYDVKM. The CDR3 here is CASSSSDRVGEQYF. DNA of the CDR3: TGTGCCAGCAGTTCATCGGACAGGGTCGGCGAGCAGTACTTC. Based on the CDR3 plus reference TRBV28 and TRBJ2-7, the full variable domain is DVKVTQSSRYLVKRTGEKVFLECVQDMDHENMFWYRQDPGLGLRLIYFSYDVKMKEKGDIPEGYSVSREKKERFSLILESASTNQTSMYLCASSSSDRVGEQYFGPGTRLTVT.

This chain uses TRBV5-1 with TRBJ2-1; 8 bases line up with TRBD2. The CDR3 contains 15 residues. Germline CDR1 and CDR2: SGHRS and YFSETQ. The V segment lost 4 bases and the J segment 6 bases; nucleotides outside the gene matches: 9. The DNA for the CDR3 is TGCGCCAGCAGCACCTCCGGGACTAGGGGCAATGAGCAGTTCTTC. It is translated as CASSTSGTRGNEQFF.

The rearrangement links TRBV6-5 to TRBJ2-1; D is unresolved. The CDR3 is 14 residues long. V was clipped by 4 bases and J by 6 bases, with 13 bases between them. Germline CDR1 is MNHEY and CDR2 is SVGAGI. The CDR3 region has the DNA TGTGCCAGCAGTTCCCTCGGCAGGTCCAATGAGCAGTTCTTC. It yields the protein CASSSLGRSNEQFF.

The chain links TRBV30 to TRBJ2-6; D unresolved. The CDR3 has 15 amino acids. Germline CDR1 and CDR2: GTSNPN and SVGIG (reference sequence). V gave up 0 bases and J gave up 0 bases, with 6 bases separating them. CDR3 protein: CAWSVFDSGANVLTF. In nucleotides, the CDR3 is TGTGCCTGGAGTGTATTCGACTCTGGGGCCAACGTCCTGACTTTC.

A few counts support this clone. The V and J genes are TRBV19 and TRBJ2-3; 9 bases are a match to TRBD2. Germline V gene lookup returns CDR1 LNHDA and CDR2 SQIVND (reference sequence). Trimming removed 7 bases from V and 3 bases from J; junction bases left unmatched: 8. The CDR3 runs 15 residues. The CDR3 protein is CASKNMAGGTDTQYF. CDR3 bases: TGTGCCAGTAAAAATATGGCGGGAGGGACAGATACGCAGTATTTT.

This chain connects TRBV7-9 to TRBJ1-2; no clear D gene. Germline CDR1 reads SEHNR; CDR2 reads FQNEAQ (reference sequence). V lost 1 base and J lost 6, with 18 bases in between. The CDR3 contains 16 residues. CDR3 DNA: TGTGCCAGCAGCTTAGAAGTTAGGGTTCTGAAGAATGGCTACACCTTC. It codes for CASSLEVRVLKNGYTF.

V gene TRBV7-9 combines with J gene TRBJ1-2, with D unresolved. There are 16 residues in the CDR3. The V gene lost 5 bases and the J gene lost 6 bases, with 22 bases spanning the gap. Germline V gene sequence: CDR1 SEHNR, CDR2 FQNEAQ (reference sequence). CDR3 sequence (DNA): TGTGCCAGCAGCCACGCCGGAGTGGTTGGGCAAGATGGCTACACCTTC. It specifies CASSHAGVVGQDGYTF.

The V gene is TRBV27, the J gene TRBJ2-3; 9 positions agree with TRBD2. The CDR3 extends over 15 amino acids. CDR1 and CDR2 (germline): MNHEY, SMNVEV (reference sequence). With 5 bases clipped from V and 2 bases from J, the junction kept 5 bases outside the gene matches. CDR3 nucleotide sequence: TGTGCCAGCAGTAGACTAGCGGTGTACACAGATACGCAGTATTTT. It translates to CASSRLAVYTDTQYF.

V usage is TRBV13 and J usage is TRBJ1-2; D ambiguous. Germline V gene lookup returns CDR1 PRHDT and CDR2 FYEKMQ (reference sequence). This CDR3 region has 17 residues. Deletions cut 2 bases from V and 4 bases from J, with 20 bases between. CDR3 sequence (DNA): TGTGCCAGCAGCTTATTATTGTTCGGTGGACGGAGCTATGGCTACACCTTC. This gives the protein CASSLLLFGGRSYGYTF. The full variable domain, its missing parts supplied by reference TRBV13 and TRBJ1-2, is AAGVIQSPRHLIKEKRETATLKCYPIPRHDTVYWYQQGPGQDPQFLISFYEKMQSDKGSIPDRFSAQQFSDYHSELNMSSLELGDSALYFCASSLLLFGGRSYGYTFGSGTRLTVV.

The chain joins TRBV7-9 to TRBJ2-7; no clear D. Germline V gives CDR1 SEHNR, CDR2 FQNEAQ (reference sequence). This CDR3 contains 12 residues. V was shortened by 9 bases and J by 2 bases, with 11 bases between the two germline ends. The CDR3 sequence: CASSSGAYEQYF. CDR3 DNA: TGTGCCAGTTCTAGTGGAGCCTACGAGCAGTACTTC.

The CDR3: CASSTSGDYEQYF. CDR3 DNA: TGCGCCAGCAGCACTTCAGGAGACTACGAGCAGTACTTC. J is TRBJ2-7 and V is TRBV5-1; D gene uncertain. Germline CDR1 is SGHRS and CDR2 is YFSETQ. CDR3 length: 13 amino acids. The ends were cut back, 4 bases at V and 3 bases at J, with 11 bases in the middle.

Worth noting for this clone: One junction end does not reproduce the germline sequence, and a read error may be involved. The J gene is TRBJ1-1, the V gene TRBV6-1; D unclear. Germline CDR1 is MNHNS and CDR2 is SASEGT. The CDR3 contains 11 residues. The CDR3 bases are TGTGCCTCCGATATGAACGCTGAAGCTTTCTTT. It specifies CASDMNAEAFF.

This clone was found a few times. CDR3 nucleotide sequence: TGTGCCAGCAGTTACTCCGCAGGGAATGGCTACACCTTC. This gives the protein CASSYSAGNGYTF. This chain uses TRBV6-5 with TRBJ1-2; D might be TRBD1 (5 bases). Germline values: CDR1 MNHEY, CDR2 SVGAGI. The CDR3 consists of 13 residues. V was cut by 0 bases and J by 6 bases, with 8 bases left in between.

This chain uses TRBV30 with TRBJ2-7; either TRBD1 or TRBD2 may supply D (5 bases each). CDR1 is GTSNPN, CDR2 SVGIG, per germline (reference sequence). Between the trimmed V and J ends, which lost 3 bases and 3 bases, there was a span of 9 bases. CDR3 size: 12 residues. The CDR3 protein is CAWSGDGYEQYF. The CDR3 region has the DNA TGTGCCTGGAGCGGGGACGGCTACGAGCAGTACTTC.

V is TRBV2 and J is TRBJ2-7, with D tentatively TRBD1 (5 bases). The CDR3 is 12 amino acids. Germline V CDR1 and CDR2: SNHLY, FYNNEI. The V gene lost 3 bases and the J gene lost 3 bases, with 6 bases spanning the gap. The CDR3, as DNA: TGTGCCAGCAGTGAGGACAACTACGAGCAGTACTTC. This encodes CASSEDNYEQYF. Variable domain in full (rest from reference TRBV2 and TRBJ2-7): EPEVTQTPSHQVTQMGQEVILRCVPISNHLYFYWYRQILGQKVEFLVSFYNNEISEKSEIFDDQFSVERPDGSNFTLKIRSTKLEDSAMYFCASSEDNYEQYFGPGTRLTVT.

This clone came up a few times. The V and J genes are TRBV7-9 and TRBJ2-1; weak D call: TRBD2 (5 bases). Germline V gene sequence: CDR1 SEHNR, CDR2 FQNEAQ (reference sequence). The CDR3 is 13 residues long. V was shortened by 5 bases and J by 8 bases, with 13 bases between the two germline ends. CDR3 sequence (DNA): TGTGCCAGCAGCCCTGGATCAGCGGATGAGCAGTTCTTC. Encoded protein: CASSPGSADEQFF.

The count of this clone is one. CDR3 residues: CASDAGSWVGGELFF. DNA for the CDR3: TGTGCCAGCGACGCCGGTAGCTGGGTGGGCGGGGAGCTGTTTTTT. The chain carries TRBV6-1 and TRBJ2-2; D unresolved. V was trimmed by 8 bases and J by 7 bases, leaving 20 bases between them. The CDR3 covers 15 residues. Germline values: CDR1 MNHNS, CDR2 SASEGT.

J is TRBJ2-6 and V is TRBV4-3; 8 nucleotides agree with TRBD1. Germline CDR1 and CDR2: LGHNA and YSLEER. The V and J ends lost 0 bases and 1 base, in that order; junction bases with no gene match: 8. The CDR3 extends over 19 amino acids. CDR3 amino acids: CASSQDRQGAYSGANVLTF. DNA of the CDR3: TGCGCCAGCAGCCAAGATCGGCAGGGGGCTTATTCTGGGGCCAACGTCCTGACTTTC.

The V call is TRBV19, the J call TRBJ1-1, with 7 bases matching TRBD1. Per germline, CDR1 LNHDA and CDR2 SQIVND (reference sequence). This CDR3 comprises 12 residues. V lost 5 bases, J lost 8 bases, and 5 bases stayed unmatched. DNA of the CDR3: TGTGCCAGTAGTGTCGGGACAGTAGAAGCTTTCTTT. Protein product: CASSVGTVEAFF.

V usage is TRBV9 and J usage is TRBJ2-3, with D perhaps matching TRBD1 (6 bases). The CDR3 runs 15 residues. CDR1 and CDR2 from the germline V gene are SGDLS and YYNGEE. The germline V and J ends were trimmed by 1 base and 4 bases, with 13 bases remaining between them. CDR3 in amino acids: CASSVTRGTADTQYF. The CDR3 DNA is TGTGCCAGCAGCGTAACCAGGGGAACAGCAGATACGCAGTATTTT.

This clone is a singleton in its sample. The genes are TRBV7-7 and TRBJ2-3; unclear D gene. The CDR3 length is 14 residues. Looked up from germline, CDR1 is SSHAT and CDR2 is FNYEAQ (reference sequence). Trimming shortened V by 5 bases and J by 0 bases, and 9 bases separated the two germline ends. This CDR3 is CASSPDGSTDTQYF. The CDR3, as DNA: TGTGCCAGCAGCCCAGACGGAAGCACAGATACGCAGTATTTT.

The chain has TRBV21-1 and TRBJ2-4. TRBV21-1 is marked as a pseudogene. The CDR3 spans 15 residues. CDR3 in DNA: TGTGCCAGCAGCAGACCCGGGCCCCTCAAAAACATTCAGTACTTC. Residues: CASSRPGPLKNIQYF.

The DNA of the CDR3 is TGTGCCAGCAGTTCCAGCTCCTACGAGCAGTACTTC. Its protein is CASSSSSYEQYF. The V gene is TRBV27, the J gene TRBJ2-7; D ambiguous. CDR3 length: 12 amino acids. V shed 4 bases and J shed 0 bases, with 4 bases lying between them. Germline assignment: CDR1 MNHEY and CDR2 SMNVEV (reference sequence).

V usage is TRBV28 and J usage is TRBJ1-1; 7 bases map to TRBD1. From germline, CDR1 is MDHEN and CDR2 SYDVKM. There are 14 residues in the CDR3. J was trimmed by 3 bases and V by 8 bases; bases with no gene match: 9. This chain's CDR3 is CASAIQGGDTEAFF. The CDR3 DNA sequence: TGTGCCAGCGCCATCCAGGGGGGAGACACTGAAGCTTTCTTT.

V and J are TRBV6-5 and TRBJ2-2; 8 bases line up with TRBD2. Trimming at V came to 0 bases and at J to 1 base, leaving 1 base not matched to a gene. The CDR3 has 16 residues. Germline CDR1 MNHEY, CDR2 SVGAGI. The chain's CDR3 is CASSYSAGGNTGELFF. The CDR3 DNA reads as TGTGCCAGCAGTTACTCGGCGGGGGGGAACACCGGGGAGCTGTTTTTT.

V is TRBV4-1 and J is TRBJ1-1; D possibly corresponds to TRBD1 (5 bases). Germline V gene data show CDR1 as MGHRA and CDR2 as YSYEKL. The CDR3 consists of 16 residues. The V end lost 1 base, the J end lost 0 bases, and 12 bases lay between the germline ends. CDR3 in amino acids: CASSQGWAGLNTEAFF. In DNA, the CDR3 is TGCGCCAGCAGCCAAGGTTGGGCAGGGCTGAACACTGAAGCTTTCTTT.

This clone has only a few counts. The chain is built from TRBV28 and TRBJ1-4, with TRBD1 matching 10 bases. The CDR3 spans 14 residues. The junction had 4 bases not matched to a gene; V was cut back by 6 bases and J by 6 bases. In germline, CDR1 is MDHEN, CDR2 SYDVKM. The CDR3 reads CASRPGTGDEKLFF. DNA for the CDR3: TGTGCCAGCAGGCCCGGGACAGGGGATGAAAAACTGTTTTTT.

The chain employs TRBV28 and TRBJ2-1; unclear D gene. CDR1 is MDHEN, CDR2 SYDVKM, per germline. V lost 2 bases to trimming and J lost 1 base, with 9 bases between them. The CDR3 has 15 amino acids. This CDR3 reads CASSLIGSSYNEQFF. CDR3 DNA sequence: TGTGCCAGCAGTTTAATAGGCAGTTCCTACAATGAGCAGTTCTTC.